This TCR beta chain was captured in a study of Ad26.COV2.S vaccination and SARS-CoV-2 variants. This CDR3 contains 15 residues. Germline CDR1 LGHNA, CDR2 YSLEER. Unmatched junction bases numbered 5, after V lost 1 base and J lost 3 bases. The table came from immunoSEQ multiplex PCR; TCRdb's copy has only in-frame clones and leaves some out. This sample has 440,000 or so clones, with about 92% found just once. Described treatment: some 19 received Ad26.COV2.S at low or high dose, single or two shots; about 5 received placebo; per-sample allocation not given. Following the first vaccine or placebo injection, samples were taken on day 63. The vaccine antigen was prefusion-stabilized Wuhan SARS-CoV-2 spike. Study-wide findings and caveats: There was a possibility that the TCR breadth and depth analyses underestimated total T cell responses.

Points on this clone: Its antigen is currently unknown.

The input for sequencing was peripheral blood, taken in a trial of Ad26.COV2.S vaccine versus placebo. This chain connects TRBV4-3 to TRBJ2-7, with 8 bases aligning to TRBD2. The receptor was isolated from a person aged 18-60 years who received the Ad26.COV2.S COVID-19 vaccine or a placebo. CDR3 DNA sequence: TGCGCCAGCAGCCAAGGAACCGGGAGGGGCTACGAGCAGTACTTC. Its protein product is CASSQGTGRGYEQYF.